This TCR beta chain was observed in a study of blood T cells in healthy people across ages. Study findings and constraints: Versus aged donors, long-lived donors had higher diversity and more naive CD4+ cells. Because donor CMV status was unknown, expanded clonotype changes were possibly confounded. Estimates based on one million T cells were treated as lower bounds.

V was shortened by 5 bases and J by 7 bases, with 15 bases between the two germline ends. Germline V gene lookup returns CDR1 SGHRS and CDR2 YFSETQ. This CDR3 comprises 14 residues. It was with a sample-barcoded 5' primer and a J-beta primer mix that a second PCR of about 7 to 12 cycles was run. TCRdb processed the 5' RACE reads anew with MiXCR; each CDR3 protein has one entry. The sample carries 780,000 or so distinct CDR3 sequences, approximately 53% recorded once. Comment on this clonotype: What it binds is not known.

Donors gave about 9.3 milliliters of peripheral blood apiece. This receptor was identified in a man in his forties in good health. This sequence joins TRBV5-1 and TRBJ2-2, with D maybe TRBD2 (6 bases). Sequencing used blood. CDR3 nucleotides: TGCGCCAGCAGAGATTCAGGGAGGTTCGGGGAGCTGTTTTTT. The encoded protein is CASRDSGRFGELFF.